Listed here are 29 T cell receptor beta chains from one sample, sequenced in a study of blood T cell repertoires in COVID-19. Clones were sequenced by immunoSEQ multiplex PCR, and TCRdb holds only the in-frame ones, with some missing. This sample has some 130,000 clones, with roughly four fifths found just once. The source material was PBMCs or T cells enriched from blood (not recorded which). The source of these receptors is a man between 25 and 39 years old who had recovered from COVID-19.

V is TRBV5-4 and J is TRBJ2-7; 8 bases map to TRBD2. The CDR3 has 16 amino acids. In germline, CDR1 is SGHNT, CDR2 YYREEE (reference sequence). V lost 0 bases and J lost 0; bases outside the gene matches: 5. CDR3 residues: CASSLAVSGNSYEQYF. CDR3 nucleotides: TGTGCCAGCAGCTTGGCGGTTAGCGGGAACTCCTACGAGCAGTACTTC.

The gene calls are TRBV11-2 and TRBJ2-7; 9 bases align to TRBD2. CDR1 SGHAT and CDR2 FQNNGV come from the germline V gene. J was trimmed by 1 base and V by 4 bases; bases with no gene match: 5. The CDR3 has 15 amino acids. The CDR3 sequence: CASSSFAGGSYEQYF. The CDR3 DNA is TGTGCCAGCAGCTCCTTTGCGGGAGGGTCCTACGAGCAGTACTTC.

V is TRBV2 and J is TRBJ1-6; D is ambiguous. Germline V gives CDR1 SNHLY, CDR2 FYNNEI. This CDR3 is 15 amino acids long. V shed 2 bases and J shed 0 bases, with 5 bases lying between them. The CDR3: CASSELSSYNSPLHF. The CDR3, as DNA: TGTGCCAGCAGTGAACTGAGCTCCTATAATTCACCCCTCCACTTT. The full variable domain, completed using reference TRBV2 and TRBJ1-6, is EPEVTQTPSHQVTQMGQEVILRCVPISNHLYFYWYRQILGQKVEFLVSFYNNEISEKSEIFDDQFSVERPDGSNFTLKIRSTKLEDSAMYFCASSELSSYNSPLHFGNGTRLTVT.

The chain carries TRBV27 and TRBJ2-1; possible D gene TRBD1, 5 bases. This CDR3 is 15 amino acids long. The V gene lost 4 bases and the J gene lost 2 bases, with 12 bases spanning the gap. The germline V gene has CDR1 MNHEY and CDR2 SMNVEV (reference sequence). The CDR3 DNA follows: TGTGCCAGCAGTTACGACAGTGGTACCTACAATGAGCAGTTCTTC. It translates to CASSYDSGTYNEQFF.

J is TRBJ2-7 and V is TRBV27, with 8 bases aligning to TRBD2. The CDR3 totals 15 residues. Germline V CDR1 and CDR2: MNHEY, SMNVEV (reference sequence). Trimming at V came to 2 bases and at J to 3 bases, leaving 6 bases not matched to a gene. In DNA form, the CDR3 reads TGTGCCAGCAGTTTAGTGTGGCGGGAGGTCTACGAGCAGTACTTC. It encodes CASSLVWREVYEQYF.

This chain uses TRBV4-1 with TRBJ2-3; possibly TRBD1 for D (7 bases). Deletions cut 0 bases from V and 6 bases from J, with 13 bases between. This CDR3 region has 15 residues. CDR1 is MGHRA, CDR2 YSYEKL, per germline. The CDR3 region has the DNA TGCGCCAGCAGCCAAGATCCCCCAGGGGGGGATACGCAGTATTTT. Amino acids: CASSQDPPGGDTQYF.

This chain connects TRBV27 to TRBJ2-2, with D perhaps TRBD2 (5 bases). V was trimmed by 4 bases and J by 0 bases, leaving 9 bases between them. This CDR3 comprises 15 residues. Germline V gene sequence: CDR1 MNHEY, CDR2 SMNVEV (reference sequence). Written as DNA, the CDR3 is TGTGCCAGCAGTTATCAGACTACGAACACCGGGGAGCTGTTTTTT. Amino acid sequence: CASSYQTTNTGELFF.

This clone was counted only a few times. This chain joins TRBV12-3 or TRBV12-4 and TRBJ1-1, with a weak D call TRBD1 (5 bases). V was cut by 5 bases and J by 5 bases, with 12 bases left in between. There are 13 residues in the CDR3. The CDR3 is CASSQGSKTEAFF. The DNA for the CDR3 is TGTGCCAGCAGTCAGGGAAGTAAGACTGAAGCTTTCTTT.

This chain connects TRBV25-1 to TRBJ1-1, with TRBD1 identical over 7 bases. V lost 5 bases and J lost 4; bases outside the gene matches: 10. Per germline, CDR1 MGHDK and CDR2 SYGVNS. CDR3 size: 15 residues. As DNA, the CDR3 is TGTGCCAGCAGTCCGAGGACAGGAAAGGGCACTGAAGCTTTCTTT. As protein: CASSPRTGKGTEAFF. Looking up the rest from reference TRBV25-1 and TRBJ1-1 gives the full variable domain: EADIYQTPRYLVIGTGKKITLECSQTMGHDKMYWYQQDPGMELHLIHYSYGVNSTEKGDLSSESTVSRIRTEHFPLTLESARPSHTSQYLCASSPRTGKGTEAFFGQGTRLTVV.

The CDR3 DNA is TGTGCCAGCAGTGAAATGGGCAGCCTTAGCAATCAGCCCCAGCATTTT. This sequence encodes CASSEMGSLSNQPQHF. The chain carries TRBV6-1 and TRBJ1-5; no reliable D call. Trimming cost V 2 bases and J 0 bases, with 11 bases left between them. Per germline, CDR1 MNHNS and CDR2 SASEGT. The CDR3 has 16 amino acids.

The chain uses TRBV3-1 (or the pseudogene TRBV3-2) and TRBJ2-5; D gene ambiguous. Germline CDR1 is LGHDT and CDR2 is YNNKEL (reference sequence). CDR3 length equals 15 residues. V was clipped by 2 bases and J by 1 base, with 11 bases between them. CDR3 in amino acids: CASSQQQQVQETQYF. The DNA for the CDR3 is TGTGCCAGCAGCCAACAGCAGCAGGTCCAAGAGACCCAGTACTTC.

The CDR3 protein is CASKLRDRWAQQYF. Here the CDR3 DNA reads TGTGCCAGCAAGCTTAGGGACAGGTGGGCACAGCAGTACTTC. The V call is TRBV6-5, the J call TRBJ2-7, with TRBD1 matching over 8 bases. Germline loops: CDR1 MNHEY, CDR2 SVGAGI. The CDR3 loop spans 14 amino acids. V lost 7 bases, J lost 8 bases, and 13 bases stayed unmatched.

This clone was seen at least ten times. The chain links TRBV6-1 to TRBJ2-1; 8 nucleotides line up with TRBD1. Germline loops: CDR1 MNHNS, CDR2 SASEGT. Trimming cost V 1 base and J 7 bases; bases outside gene matches: 6. The length of the CDR3 is 15 residues. CDR3 region: CASSEEDRALNEQFF. The CDR3 region has the DNA TGTGCCAGCAGTGAAGAGGACAGGGCGTTGAATGAGCAGTTCTTC.

V is TRBV14 and J is TRBJ1-2, with D possibly matching TRBD1 (6 bases). Looked up from germline, CDR1 is SGHDN and CDR2 is FVKESK. The CDR3 loop spans 13 amino acids. The V and J ends lost 4 bases and 6 bases respectively, with 12 bases between them. Here the CDR3 DNA reads TGTGCCAGCAGCCGAACCGCAGGGGATGGCTACACCTTC. Protein: CASSRTAGDGYTF.

V usage is TRBV6-5 and J usage is TRBJ2-7; D possibly corresponds to TRBD1 (6 bases). Trimming shortened V by 2 bases and J by 9 bases, and 11 bases separated the two germline ends. The CDR3 totals 12 residues. Germline V lookup: CDR1 MNHEY, CDR2 SVGAGI. This CDR3 reads CASSYQQGTQYV. CDR3 nucleotides: TGTGCCAGCAGTTACCAACAGGGTACGCAGTACGTC.

V usage is TRBV5-6 and J usage is TRBJ1-4, with D perhaps TRBD1 (5 bases). Germline assignment: CDR1 SGHDT and CDR2 YYEEEE. The CDR3 extends over 17 amino acids. Trimming cost V 0 bases and J 4 bases, with 16 bases left between them. CDR3 residues: CASSLAQAGRGNEKLFF. The CDR3 DNA sequence: TGTGCCAGCAGCTTGGCGCAAGCGGGGCGGGGTAATGAAAAACTGTTTTTT.

The V and J genes are TRBV18 and TRBJ2-3; D perhaps matches TRBD2 (5 bases). CDR3 length: 15 amino acids. The V gene's germline CDR1 is KGHSH and CDR2 LQKENI. Trimming stripped 2 bases from V and 8 bases from J, with 17 bases between. The CDR3 bases are TGTGCCAGCTCACCATCCCGGGATACAATGGGTACGCAGTATTTT. Amino acids: CASSPSRDTMGTQYF.

This clone was picked up one time. The chain recombines TRBV5-5 with TRBJ1-5; 8 bases fit TRBD1. V dropped 0 bases and J dropped 1; count of bases not matched to a gene: 9. Germline V gives CDR1 SGHKS, CDR2 YYEKEE (reference sequence). The CDR3 has 18 amino acids. This CDR3 reads CASSLGPTGVWSNQPQHF. In nucleotides, the CDR3 is TGTGCCAGCAGCTTGGGCCCGACAGGGGTATGGAGCAATCAGCCCCAGCATTTT.

The chain employs TRBV21-1 and TRBJ1-1; TRBD1 is taken as the D call from the table, unchecked against the DNA. TRBV21-1 is assigned pseudogene status. This CDR3 comprises 12 residues. The CDR3 region has the DNA TGTGCCAGCAGTACAGGGGGTGAAGTGGCTTTCTTT. It translates to CASSTGGEVAFF.

The chain links TRBV5-1 to TRBJ1-2; D gene ambiguous. The CDR3 totals 14 residues. V was clipped by 3 bases and J by 4 bases, with 13 bases between them. The germline V gene has CDR1 SGHRS and CDR2 YFSETQ. CDR3 DNA: TGCGCCAGCAGCTGGGATGGAGGGATCTATGGCTACACCTTC. Its translation: CASSWDGGIYGYTF.

This sequence joins TRBV5-1 and TRBJ2-1; D ambiguous. With 2 bases removed from V and 2 bases from J, the gap between germline ends came to 8 bases. Looked up from germline, CDR1 is SGHRS and CDR2 is YFSETQ. The CDR3 length is 14 residues. The CDR3 sequence is CASSFPETYNEQFF. The CDR3 DNA reads as TGCGCCAGCAGCTTCCCAGAAACCTACAATGAGCAGTTCTTC.

V and J are TRBV3-1 (or the pseudogene TRBV3-2) and TRBJ1-4; TRBD1 matches at 7 bases. CDR1 and CDR2 (germline): LGHDT, YNNKEL (reference sequence). With 0 bases clipped from V and 8 bases from J, the junction kept 6 bases outside the gene matches. The CDR3 is made up of 15 amino acids. CDR3 residues: CASSQDVQGYEKLFF. The CDR3 nucleotides are TGTGCCAGCAGCCAAGATGTACAGGGGTACGAAAAACTGTTTTTT.

The V gene is TRBV5-1, the J gene TRBJ1-2; D is uncertain. The CDR3 length is 12 residues. V was cut by 4 bases and J by 4 bases, with 8 bases left in between. Germline CDR1 is SGHRS and CDR2 is YFSETQ. This CDR3 reads CASSTESYGYTF. The CDR3 bases are TGCGCCAGCAGCACAGAATCCTATGGCTACACCTTC.

V gene TRBV19 combines with J gene TRBJ2-1, with D possibly TRBD2 on 7 matching bases. Germline-derived CDR1 and CDR2 are LNHDA and SQIVND (reference sequence). The CDR3 spans 14 residues. With 6 bases removed from V and 5 bases from J, the gap between germline ends came to 14 bases. The CDR3 region has the DNA TGTGCCAGTAGCATGGGGGGGGCCAACAATGAGCAGTTCTTC. Translating it yields CASSMGGANNEQFF.

The V and J genes are TRBV3-1 (or the pseudogene TRBV3-2) and TRBJ2-7; TRBD2 agrees at 12 bases. The CDR3 covers 19 residues. J gave up 6 bases and V 1 base, and 16 bases lay outside the gene matches. Germline lookup yields CDR1 LGHDT and CDR2 YNNKEL (reference sequence). CDR3 nucleotide sequence: TGTGCCAGCAGCCAAGCCGCGCACGGGACTAGCGGGCCGGGCGGCGAGCAGTACTTC. Translated, it gives CASSQAAHGTSGPGGEQYF.

The chain recombines TRBV5-1 with TRBJ2-2; 10 bases match TRBD1. V lost 4 bases, J lost 3 bases, and 6 bases stayed unmatched. This CDR3 spans 16 amino acids. The germline CDR1 and CDR2 sequences are SGHRS and YFSETQ. The CDR3 nucleotides are TGCGCCAGCAGCCCAAACGACAGGGGGCACACCGGGGAGCTGTTTTTT. It codes for CASSPNDRGHTGELFF.

V usage is TRBV11-2 and J usage is TRBJ1-3, with a tentative D call TRBD1 (5 bases). From germline, CDR1 is SGHAT and CDR2 FQNNGV. The CDR3 sequence is 15 residues long. The V end was cut by 2 bases, the J end by 2 bases, with 10 bases between. CDR3 bases: TGTGCCAGCAGCTTACTCGGGACTCCTGGAAACACCATATATTTT. It yields the protein CASSLLGTPGNTIYF.

CDR3: CASSLRTGGINEQFF. CDR3 DNA sequence: TGTGCCAGCAGCTTAAGGACAGGGGGTATAAATGAGCAGTTCTTC. The chain carries TRBV5-4 and TRBJ2-1; 10 bases align to TRBD1. V lost 2 bases, J lost 7 bases, and 6 bases stayed unmatched. The CDR3 has 15 amino acids. The germline gives CDR1 SGHNT, CDR2 YYREEE (reference sequence).

This clone was counted only a few times. V gene TRBV3-1 (or the pseudogene TRBV3-2) combines with J gene TRBJ2-4, with 7 bases fitting TRBD2. The CDR3 length is 13 residues. J was trimmed by 7 bases and V by 4 bases; bases with no gene match: 4. CDR1 is LGHDT, CDR2 YNNKEL, per germline (reference sequence). The CDR3 loop reads CASSPHSGNIQYF. CDR3 coding DNA: TGTGCCAGCAGCCCTCATAGCGGGAACATTCAGTACTTC.